This TCR beta chain was obtained from a study of CD8 T cells in ankylosing spondylitis. Whole-study findings and limits: Within ankylosing spondylitis blood, a TCR beta motif made up of seven or eight highly homologous variants appeared to be characteristic.

The germline CDR1 and CDR2 sequences are SQVTM and ANQGSEA. The V gene lost 5 bases and the J gene lost 3 bases, with 14 bases spanning the gap. The length of the CDR3 is 14 residues. This clonotype has only a few counts. Its matching antigen is unknown. Libraries of TCR beta came from quantitative 5'-RACE with molecular barcodes. TCRdb redid the calling of the 5' RACE reads with MiXCR, one entry per CDR3 protein. The data show a few hundred thousand distinct CDR3 sequences, approximately 17% seen once. The TCR was taken from a male donor with ankylosing spondylitis. The chain recombines TRBV29-1 with TRBJ2-1, with D possibly matching TRBD2 (6 bases). The material sequenced was blood, either unsorted or a sorted T cell fraction (not recorded which). Here the CDR3 DNA reads TGCAGCGTTCACGACGGGAGAAGCTACAATGAGCAGTTCTTC. Translation: CSVHDGRSYNEQFF.